The TCR beta chain under discussion was sequenced for a study of OX40 agonist ivuxolimab in advanced cancers. Study overall: Patients were dosed with the agonistic anti-OX40 (CD134) antibody ivuxolimab.

Study-wide results and caveats: Relative to CD4+ cells, CD8+ T cells on average had more expanded clones.

The CDR3 sequence is 14 residues long. After removal of 1 base from V and 3 bases from J, the junction contained 4 bases not matched to a gene. Germline assignment: CDR1 SGHRS and CDR2 YFSETQ. This table comes from immunoSEQ multiplex PCR, and its TCRdb copy is limited to in-frame clones, with some not included. The sample has roughly 100,000 clones, roughly 80% seen once; the top ten hold under 6.5%. This clone has a single count. No antigen is known for it. Patients were excluded for autoimmune disease history or systemic immunosuppression. The clonotype was recovered from an adult with an advanced solid tumor such as melanoma, head and neck, liver or kidney cancer. The specimen was CD4+ or CD8+ T cells sorted from blood, collected in a trial of the OX40 agonist ivuxolimab. The chain couples TRBV5-1 to TRBJ2-7, with TRBD1 identical over 7 bases. Here the CDR3 reads CASSLRAGGYEQYF. The CDR3 region has the DNA TGCGCCAGCAGCTTGAGGGCAGGGGGCTACGAGCAGTACTTC.